This TCR beta chain was documented in a study of regulatory T cells in long-lasting Graves disease. Time point here: newly diagnosed GD, antithyroid drugs for less than 3 months. PBMC-derived RNA was used for the TCR library. As collected, the peripheral blood samples measured around 9 milliliters each and went into EDTA tubes. The CDR3 totals 13 residues. From germline, CDR1 is DFQATT and CDR2 SNEGSKA (reference sequence). V lost 3 bases, J lost 4 bases, and 10 bases lay in between. Sequencing libraries for TCR beta were prepared with iRepertoire HTBI primers and Arm-PCR of CDR3 regions. One entry per CDR3 protein, called by TCRdb with MiXCR from the multiplex PCR reads. This sample has 550,000 to 600,000 distinct CDR3 sequences, with around 15% found just once. A further study also used this sample, focusing on T cells in Graves' hyperthyroidism and ophthalmopathy.

The chain links TRBV20-1 to TRBJ1-3; TRBD1 might be the D (5 bases). The specimen was peripheral blood mononuclear cells (PBMCs), collected at new diagnosis, from a patient treated with antithyroid drugs. The receptor was isolated from a man aged 18 to 35 with Graves disease. CDR3 residues: CSASQGSGNTIYF. DNA for the CDR3: TGCAGTGCTAGTCAGGGATCCGGAAACACCATATATTTT.